Included here is one TCR beta chain sequence, with context. Its cognate antigen is unknown. An end of the junction differs from the germline gene, which may be a read error. Germline V gene sequence: CDR1 MGHRA, CDR2 YSYEKL. The CDR3 runs to 16 residues. This sample was included in a study of tumor and adjacent non-tumor tissue in lung cancer. About the research overall: Aged about 31 to 80 years, patients included nine to eleven men and roughly 5 women with stage I to III disease. Study-wide points: Top 100 clones took a larger repertoire share in normal lung.

Three rounds of nested PCR, following a modified ARM-PCR protocol, produced the TCRbeta library. A single record per CDR3 protein comes from TCRdb applying MiXCR to the multiplex PCR reads. Here the sample spans more than 75,000 distinct CDR3 sequences, about two thirds being singletons. RNA was extracted from bulk tissue without any cell sorting. The TCR comes from a woman aged 70-85 years with non-small cell lung cancer. Sequenced material: lung tumor tissue. J is TRBJ1-4 and V is TRBV4-1, with 8 bases lining up with TRBD1. The DNA for the CDR3 is TGCGCCAGCAGCCAAGACCAGGGGGCGTGTGGTGAAGAACTGTTTTTT. Protein product: CASSQDQGACGEELFF.